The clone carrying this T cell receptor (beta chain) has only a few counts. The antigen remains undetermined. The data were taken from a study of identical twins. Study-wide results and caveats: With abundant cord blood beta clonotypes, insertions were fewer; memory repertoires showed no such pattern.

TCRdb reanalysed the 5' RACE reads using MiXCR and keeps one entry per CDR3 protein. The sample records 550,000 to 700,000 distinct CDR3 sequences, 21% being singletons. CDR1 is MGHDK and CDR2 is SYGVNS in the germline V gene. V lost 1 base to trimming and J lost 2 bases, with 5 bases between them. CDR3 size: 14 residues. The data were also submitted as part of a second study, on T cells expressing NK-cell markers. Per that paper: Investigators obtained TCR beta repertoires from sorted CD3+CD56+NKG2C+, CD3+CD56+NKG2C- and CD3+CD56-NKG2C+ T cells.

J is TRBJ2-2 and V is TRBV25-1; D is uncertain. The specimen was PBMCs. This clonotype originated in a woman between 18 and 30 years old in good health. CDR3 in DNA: TGTGCCAGCAGTGAATTGGGAAACACCGGGGAGCTGTTTTTT. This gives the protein CASSELGNTGELFF.